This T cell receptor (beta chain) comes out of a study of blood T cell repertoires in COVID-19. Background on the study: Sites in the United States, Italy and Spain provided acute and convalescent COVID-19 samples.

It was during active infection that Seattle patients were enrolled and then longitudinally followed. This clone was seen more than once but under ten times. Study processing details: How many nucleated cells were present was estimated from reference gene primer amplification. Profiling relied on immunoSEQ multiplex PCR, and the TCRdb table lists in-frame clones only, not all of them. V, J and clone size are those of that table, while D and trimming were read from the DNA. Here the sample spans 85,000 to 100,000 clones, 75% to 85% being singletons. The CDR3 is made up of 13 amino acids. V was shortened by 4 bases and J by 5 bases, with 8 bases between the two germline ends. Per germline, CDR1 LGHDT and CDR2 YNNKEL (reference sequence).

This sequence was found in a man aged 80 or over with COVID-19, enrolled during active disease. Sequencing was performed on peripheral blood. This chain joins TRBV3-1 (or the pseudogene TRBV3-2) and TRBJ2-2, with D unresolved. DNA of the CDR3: TGTGCCAGCAGCCGCTATCGGACCGGGGAGCTGTTTTTT. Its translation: CASSRYRTGELFF.